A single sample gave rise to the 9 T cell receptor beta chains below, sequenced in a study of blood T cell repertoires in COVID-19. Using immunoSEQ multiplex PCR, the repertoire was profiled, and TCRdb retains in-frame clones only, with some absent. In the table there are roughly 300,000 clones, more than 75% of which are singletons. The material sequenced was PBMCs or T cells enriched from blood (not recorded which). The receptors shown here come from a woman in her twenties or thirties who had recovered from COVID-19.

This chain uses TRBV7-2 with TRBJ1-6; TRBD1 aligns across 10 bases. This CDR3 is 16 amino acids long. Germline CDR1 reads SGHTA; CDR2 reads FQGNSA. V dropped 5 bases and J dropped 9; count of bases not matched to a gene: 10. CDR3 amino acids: CASSQRGQGVVSPLHF. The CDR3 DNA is TGTGCCAGCAGCCAAAGAGGACAGGGGGTAGTTTCACCCCTCCACTTT.

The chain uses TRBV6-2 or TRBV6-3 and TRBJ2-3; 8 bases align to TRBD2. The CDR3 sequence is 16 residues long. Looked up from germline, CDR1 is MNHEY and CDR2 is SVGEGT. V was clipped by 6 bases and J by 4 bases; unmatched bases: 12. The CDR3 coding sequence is TGTGCCAGCAGCCCTTACGGGGGGGCGTTAGCAGATACGCAGTATTTT. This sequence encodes CASSPYGGALADTQYF.

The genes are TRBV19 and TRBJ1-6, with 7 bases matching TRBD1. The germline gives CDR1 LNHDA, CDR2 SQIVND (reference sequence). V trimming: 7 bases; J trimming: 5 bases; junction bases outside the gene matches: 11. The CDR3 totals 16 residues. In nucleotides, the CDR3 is TGTGCCAGTATGGGGAAACGGGACAGCAATAATTCACCCCTCCACTTT. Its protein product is CASMGKRDSNNSPLHF.

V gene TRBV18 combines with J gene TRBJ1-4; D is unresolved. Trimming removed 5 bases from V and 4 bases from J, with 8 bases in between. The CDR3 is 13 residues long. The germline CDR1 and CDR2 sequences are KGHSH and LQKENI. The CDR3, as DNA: TGTGCCAGCTCAGAGCGGAATAATGAAAAACTGTTTTTT. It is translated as CASSERNNEKLFF.

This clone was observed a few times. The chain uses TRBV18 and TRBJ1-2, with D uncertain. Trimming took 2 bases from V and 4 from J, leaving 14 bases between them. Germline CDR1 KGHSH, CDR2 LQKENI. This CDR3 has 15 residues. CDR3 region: CASSPTAGGSYGYTF. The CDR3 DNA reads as TGTGCCAGCTCACCAACGGCAGGAGGGTCCTATGGCTACACCTTC.

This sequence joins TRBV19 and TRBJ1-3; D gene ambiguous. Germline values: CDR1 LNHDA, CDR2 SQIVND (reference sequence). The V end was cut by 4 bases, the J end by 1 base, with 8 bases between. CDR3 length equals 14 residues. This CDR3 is CASSRRESGNTIYF. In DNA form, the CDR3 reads TGTGCCAGTAGTAGGCGGGAGTCTGGAAACACCATATATTTT.

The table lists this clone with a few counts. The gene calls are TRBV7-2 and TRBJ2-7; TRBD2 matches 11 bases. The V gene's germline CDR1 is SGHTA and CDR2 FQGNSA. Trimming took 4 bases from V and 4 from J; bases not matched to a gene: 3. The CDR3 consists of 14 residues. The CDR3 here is CASSSGLAVYEQYF. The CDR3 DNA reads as TGTGCCAGCAGCTCGGGACTAGCGGTGTACGAGCAGTACTTC.

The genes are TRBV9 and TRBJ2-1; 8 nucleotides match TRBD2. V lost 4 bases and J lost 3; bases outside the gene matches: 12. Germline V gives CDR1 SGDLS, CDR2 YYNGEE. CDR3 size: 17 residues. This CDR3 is CASSLRVERGSYNEQFF. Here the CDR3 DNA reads TGTGCCAGCAGCCTCCGTGTTGAGCGGGGGAGCTACAATGAGCAGTTCTTC.

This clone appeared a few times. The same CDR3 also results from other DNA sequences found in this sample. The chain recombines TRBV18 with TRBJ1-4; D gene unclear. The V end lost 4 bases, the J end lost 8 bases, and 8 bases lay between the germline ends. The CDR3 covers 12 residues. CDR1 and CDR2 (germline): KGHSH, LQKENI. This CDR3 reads CASSLRGEKLFF. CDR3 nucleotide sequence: TGTGCCAGCTCACTGCGCGGGGAAAAACTGTTTTTT.